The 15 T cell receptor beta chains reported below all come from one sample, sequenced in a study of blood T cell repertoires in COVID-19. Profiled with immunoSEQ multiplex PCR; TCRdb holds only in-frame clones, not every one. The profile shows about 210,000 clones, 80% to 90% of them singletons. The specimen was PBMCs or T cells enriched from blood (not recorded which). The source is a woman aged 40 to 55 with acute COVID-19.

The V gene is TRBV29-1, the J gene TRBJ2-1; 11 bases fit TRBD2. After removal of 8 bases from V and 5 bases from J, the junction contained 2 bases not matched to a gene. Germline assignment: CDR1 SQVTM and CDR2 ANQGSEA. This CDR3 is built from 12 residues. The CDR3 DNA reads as TGCAGCATGGGACTAGCGGACAATGAGCAGTTCTTC. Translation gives CSMGLADNEQFF.

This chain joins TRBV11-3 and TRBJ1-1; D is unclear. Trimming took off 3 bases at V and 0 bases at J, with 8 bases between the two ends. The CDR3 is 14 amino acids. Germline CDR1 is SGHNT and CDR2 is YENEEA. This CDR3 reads CASSFQLMNTEAFF. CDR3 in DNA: TGTGCCAGCAGCTTCCAGTTAATGAACACTGAAGCTTTCTTT. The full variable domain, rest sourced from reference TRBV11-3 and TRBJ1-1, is EAGVVQSPRYKIIEKKQPVAFWCNPISGHNTLYWYLQNLGQGPELLIRYENEEAVDDSQLPKDRFSAERLKGVDSTLKIQPAELGDSAVYLCASSFQLMNTEAFFGQGTRLTVV.

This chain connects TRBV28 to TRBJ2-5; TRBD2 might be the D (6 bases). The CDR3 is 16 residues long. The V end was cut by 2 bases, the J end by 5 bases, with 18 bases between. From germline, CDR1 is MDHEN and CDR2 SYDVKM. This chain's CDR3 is CASSLNGVAVGETQYF. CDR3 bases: TGTGCCAGCAGTTTAAATGGAGTAGCGGTGGGGGAGACCCAGTACTTC.

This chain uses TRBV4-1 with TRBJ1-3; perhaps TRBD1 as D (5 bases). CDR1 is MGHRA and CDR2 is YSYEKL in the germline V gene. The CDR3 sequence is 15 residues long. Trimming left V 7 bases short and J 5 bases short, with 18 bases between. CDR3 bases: TGCGCCAGCACCCTCGACAGCACAGTAAGAAACACCATATATTTT. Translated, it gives CASTLDSTVRNTIYF.

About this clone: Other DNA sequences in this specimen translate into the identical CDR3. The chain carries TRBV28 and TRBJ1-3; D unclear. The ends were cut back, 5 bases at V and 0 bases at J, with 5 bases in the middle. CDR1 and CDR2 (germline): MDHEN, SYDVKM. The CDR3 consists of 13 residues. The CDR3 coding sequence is TGTGCCAGCAGTCTGAGCTCTGGAAACACCATATATTTT. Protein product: CASSLSSGNTIYF.

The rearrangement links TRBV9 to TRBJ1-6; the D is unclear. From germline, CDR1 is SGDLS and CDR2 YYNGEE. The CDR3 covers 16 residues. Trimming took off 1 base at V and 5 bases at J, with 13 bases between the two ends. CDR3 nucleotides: TGTGCCAGCAGCGTAACCCCACAGAGCAATAATTCACCCCTCCACTTT. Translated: CASSVTPQSNNSPLHF.

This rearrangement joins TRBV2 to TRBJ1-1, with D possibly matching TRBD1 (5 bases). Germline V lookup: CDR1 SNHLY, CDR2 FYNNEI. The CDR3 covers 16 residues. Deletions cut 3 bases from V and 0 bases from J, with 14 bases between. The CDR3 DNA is TGTGCCAGCAGTGAGGGGGGTCACTGGTTGAACACTGAAGCTTTCTTT. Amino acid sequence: CASSEGGHWLNTEAFF.

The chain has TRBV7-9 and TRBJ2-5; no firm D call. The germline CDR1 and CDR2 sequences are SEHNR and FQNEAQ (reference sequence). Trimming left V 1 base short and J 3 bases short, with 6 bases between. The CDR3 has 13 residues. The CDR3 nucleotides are TGTGCCAGCAGCTTAGTTGCGGAAGAGACCCAGTACTTC. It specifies CASSLVAEETQYF.

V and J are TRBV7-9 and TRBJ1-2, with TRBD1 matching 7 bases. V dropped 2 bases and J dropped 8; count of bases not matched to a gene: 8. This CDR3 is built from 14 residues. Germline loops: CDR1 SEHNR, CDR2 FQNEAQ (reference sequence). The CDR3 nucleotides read TGTGCCAGCAGCTTAAAGACAGGGACTGGGGGCTACACCTTC. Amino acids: CASSLKTGTGGYTF.

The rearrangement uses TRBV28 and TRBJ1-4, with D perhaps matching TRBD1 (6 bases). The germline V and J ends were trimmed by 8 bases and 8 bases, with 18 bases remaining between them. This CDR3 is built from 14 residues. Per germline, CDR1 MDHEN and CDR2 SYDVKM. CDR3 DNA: TGTGCCAGCGGGGGCTCGCGCAGAGGCGAAAAACTGTTTTTT. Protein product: CASGGSRRGEKLFF.

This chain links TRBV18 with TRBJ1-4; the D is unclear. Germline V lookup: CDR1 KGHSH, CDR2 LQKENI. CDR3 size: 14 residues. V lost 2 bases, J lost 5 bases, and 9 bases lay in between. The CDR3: CASSPAQSNEKLFF. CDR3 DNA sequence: TGTGCCAGCTCACCAGCACAGTCGAATGAAAAACTGTTTTTT.

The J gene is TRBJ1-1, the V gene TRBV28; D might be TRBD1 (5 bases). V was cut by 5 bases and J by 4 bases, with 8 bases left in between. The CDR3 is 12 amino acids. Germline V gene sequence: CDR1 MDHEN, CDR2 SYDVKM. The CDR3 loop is CASSPRVTEAFF. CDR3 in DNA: TGTGCCAGCAGTCCCAGGGTCACTGAAGCTTTCTTT.

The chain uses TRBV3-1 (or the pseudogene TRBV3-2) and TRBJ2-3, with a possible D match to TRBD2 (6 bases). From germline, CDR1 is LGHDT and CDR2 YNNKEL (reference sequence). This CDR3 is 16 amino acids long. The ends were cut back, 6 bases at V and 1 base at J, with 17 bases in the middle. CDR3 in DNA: TGTGCCAGCAGTCTTAGCCCGGGACTTGGCACAGATACGCAGTATTTT. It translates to CASSLSPGLGTDTQYF.

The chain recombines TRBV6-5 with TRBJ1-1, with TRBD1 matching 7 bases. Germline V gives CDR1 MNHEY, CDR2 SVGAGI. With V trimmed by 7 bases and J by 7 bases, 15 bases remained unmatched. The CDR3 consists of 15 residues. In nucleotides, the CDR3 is TGTGCCAGCACCAGGATATCCGGGACAGCCCGTGAAGCTTTCTTT. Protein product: CASTRISGTAREAFF.

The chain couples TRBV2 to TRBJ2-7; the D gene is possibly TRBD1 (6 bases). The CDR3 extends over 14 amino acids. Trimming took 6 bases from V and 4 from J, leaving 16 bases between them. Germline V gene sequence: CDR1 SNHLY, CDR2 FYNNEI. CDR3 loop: CASRLGQPPYEQYF. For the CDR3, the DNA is TGTGCCAGCAGGCTCGGACAGCCTCCGTACGAGCAGTACTTC. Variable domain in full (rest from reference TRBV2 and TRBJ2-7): EPEVTQTPSHQVTQMGQEVILRCVPISNHLYFYWYRQILGQKVEFLVSFYNNEISEKSEIFDDQFSVERPDGSNFTLKIRSTKLEDSAMYFCASRLGQPPYEQYFGPGTRLTVT.